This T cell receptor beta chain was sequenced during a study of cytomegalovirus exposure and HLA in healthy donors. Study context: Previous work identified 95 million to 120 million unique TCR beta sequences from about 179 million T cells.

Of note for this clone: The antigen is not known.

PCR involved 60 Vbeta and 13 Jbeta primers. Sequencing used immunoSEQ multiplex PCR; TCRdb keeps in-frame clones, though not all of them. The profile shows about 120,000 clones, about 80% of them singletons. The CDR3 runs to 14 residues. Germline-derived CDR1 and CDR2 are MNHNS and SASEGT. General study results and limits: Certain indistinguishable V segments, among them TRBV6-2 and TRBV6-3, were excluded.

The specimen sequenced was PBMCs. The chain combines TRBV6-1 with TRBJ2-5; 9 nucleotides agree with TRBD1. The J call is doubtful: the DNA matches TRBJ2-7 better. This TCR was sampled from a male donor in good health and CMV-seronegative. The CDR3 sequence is CASRDRGGSYEQYF. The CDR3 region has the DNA TGTGCCAGCAGGGACAGGGGAGGCTCCTACGAGCAGTACTTC.